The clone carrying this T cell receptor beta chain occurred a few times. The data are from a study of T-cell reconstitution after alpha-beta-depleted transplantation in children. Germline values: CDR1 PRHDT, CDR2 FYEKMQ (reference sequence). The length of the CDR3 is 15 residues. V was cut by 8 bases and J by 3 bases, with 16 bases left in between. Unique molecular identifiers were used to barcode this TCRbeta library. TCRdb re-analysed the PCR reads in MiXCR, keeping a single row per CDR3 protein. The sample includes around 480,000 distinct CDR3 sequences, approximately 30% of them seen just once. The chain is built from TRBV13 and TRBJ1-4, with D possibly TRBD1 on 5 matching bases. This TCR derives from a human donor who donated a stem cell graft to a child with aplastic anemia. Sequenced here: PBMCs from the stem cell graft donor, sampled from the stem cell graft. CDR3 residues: CASQRFGTANEKLFF. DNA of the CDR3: TGTGCCAGCCAGCGGTTCGGGACGGCTAATGAAAAACTGTTTTTT.